The sequence of this T cell receptor beta chain was determined in a study of cytomegalovirus exposure and HLA in healthy donors. Study-level points and caveats: Later analysis indicated greater clonal expansion among HLA-associated TCR beta chains than among equally common other chains.

Vbeta (60) and Jbeta (13) primers were used in the PCR. Authors' analysis steps: In a later analysis, the count reached some 73 million unique TCR beta chains, with around 11 million shared. Only in-frame clones appear in the TCRdb table, and some are missing; sequencing was by immunoSEQ multiplex PCR. V and J calls and clone size come straight from that table; D and trimming were deduced from the DNA. This table has almost 80,000 clones, around two thirds appearing once. The CDR3 sequence is 11 residues long. Germline loops: CDR1 SQVTM, CDR2 ANQGSEA. V dropped 6 bases and J dropped 3 bases, with 8 bases sitting between them. As for this clone: No antigen is known for it.

The source is a woman aged 45-60 years in good health and CMV-seropositive. This chain links TRBV29-1 with TRBJ1-2; D gene ambiguous. The specimen was PBMCs. CDR3 nucleotide sequence: TGCAGCGTAGGGCGGGACTATGGCTACACCTTC. Translating it yields CSVGRDYGYTF.